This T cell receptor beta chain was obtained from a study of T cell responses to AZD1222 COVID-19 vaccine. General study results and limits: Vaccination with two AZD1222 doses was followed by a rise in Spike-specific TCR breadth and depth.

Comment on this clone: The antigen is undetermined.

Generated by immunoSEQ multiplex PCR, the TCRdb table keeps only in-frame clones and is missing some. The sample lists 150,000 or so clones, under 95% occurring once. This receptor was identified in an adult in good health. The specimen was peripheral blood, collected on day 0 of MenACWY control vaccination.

This CDR3 reads CASSQGGGRSYEQYF. The CDR3 coding sequence is TGTGCCAGCAGCCAAGGCGGGGGGAGATCCTACGAGCAGTACTTC. The rearrangement links TRBV14 to TRBJ2-7, with 8 bases matching TRBD2. CDR1 is SGHDN, CDR2 FVKESK, per germline. V lost 1 base to trimming and J lost 1 base; unmatched junction nucleotides: 3. CDR3 size: 15 residues.